The T cell receptor (beta chain) described here comes from a study of cytomegalovirus exposure and HLA in healthy donors. Findings and caveats of the study: In an earlier analysis, productive rearrangement rates for most beta V segments clustered near 87% or 30%.

A multiplex PCR was run with 60 Vbeta primers and 13 Jbeta primers. Libraries were prepared by immunoSEQ multiplex PCR; TCRdb keeps only in-frame clonotypes and omits some of them. This table has under 200,000 clones, roughly nine tenths appearing once. This clone was observed a handful of times. Its antigen is unidentified. The CDR3 spans 17 residues. J gave up 4 bases and V 1 base, and 6 bases lay outside the gene matches. CDR1 is MGHRA and CDR2 is YSYEKL in the germline V gene. The TCR originated in a boy younger than 10 in good health and CMV-seronegative. This chain links TRBV4-1 with TRBJ1-4, with 10 bases fitting TRBD1. The sample comprised PBMCs. The chain's CDR3 is CASSQGQGALGNEKLFF. CDR3 DNA: TGCGCCAGCAGCCAAGGACAGGGGGCATTAGGTAATGAAAAACTGTTTTTT.